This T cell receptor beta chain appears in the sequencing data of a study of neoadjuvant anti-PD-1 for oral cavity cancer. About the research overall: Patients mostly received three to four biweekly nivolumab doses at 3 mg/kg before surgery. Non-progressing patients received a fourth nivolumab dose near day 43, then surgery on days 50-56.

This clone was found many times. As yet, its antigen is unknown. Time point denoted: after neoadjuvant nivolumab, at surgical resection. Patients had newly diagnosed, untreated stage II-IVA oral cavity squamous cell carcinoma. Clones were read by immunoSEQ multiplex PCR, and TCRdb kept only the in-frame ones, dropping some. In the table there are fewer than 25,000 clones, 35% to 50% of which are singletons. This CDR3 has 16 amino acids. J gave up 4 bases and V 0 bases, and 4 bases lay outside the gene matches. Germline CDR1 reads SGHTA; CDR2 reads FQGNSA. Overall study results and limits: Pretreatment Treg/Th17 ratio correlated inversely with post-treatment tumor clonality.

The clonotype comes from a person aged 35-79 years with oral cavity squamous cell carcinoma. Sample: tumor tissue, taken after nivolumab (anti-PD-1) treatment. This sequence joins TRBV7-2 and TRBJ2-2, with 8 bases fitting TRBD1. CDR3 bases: TGTGCCAGCAGCTTAGCACCGACAGGGGTCACCGGGGAGCTGTTTTTT. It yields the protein CASSLAPTGVTGELFF.